The next 20 T cell receptor beta chains were all read from a single sample in a study of Ad26.COV2.S vaccination and SARS-CoV-2 variants. Profiling relied on immunoSEQ multiplex PCR, and the TCRdb table lists in-frame clones only, not all of them. The sample lists 380,000 or so clones; about four fifths were seen once. Regarding treatment: around 19 received Ad26.COV2.S at low or high dose, single or two shots; about 5 received placebo; per-sample allocation not given. At day 63 after the first vaccine or placebo injection, samples were drawn. The input for sequencing was peripheral blood, taken in a trial of Ad26.COV2.S vaccine versus placebo. These receptors came from a person between 18 and 59 years old who received the Ad26.COV2.S COVID-19 vaccine or a placebo.

The chain combines TRBV20-1 with TRBJ1-1; D unclear. Germline assignment: CDR1 DFQATT and CDR2 SNEGSKA (reference sequence). This CDR3 spans 11 amino acids. The V gene lost 3 bases and the J gene lost 5 bases, with 7 bases spanning the gap. CDR3 sequence reads: CSASWETEAFF. As DNA, the CDR3 is TGCAGTGCTAGTTGGGAGACTGAAGCTTTCTTT.

V gene TRBV7-9 combines with J gene TRBJ1-5, with 7 bases matching TRBD1. CDR1 is SEHNR, CDR2 FQNEAQ, per germline (reference sequence). The trim removed 5 bases at V and 7 bases at J, leaving 11 bases unmatched. This CDR3 comprises 15 residues. In nucleotides, the CDR3 is TGTGCCAGCAGCCCAGGGGGAGCCTACGTGCAGCCCCAGCATTTT. Encoded protein: CASSPGGAYVQPQHF.

The CDR3 bases are TGTGCCAGCAGTTTAGGGGGGGGCGTGTTTCAGCCCCAGCATTTT. Amino acid sequence: CASSLGGGVFQPQHF. The chain combines TRBV28 with TRBJ1-5, with D maybe TRBD1 (6 bases). Between the trimmed V and J ends, which lost 2 bases and 6 bases, there was a span of 14 bases. The CDR3 contains 15 residues. Germline loops: CDR1 MDHEN, CDR2 SYDVKM.

In its sample, this clone was seen once. The V call is TRBV5-1, the J call TRBJ1-1, with D tentatively TRBD1 (5 bases). Germline lookup yields CDR1 SGHRS and CDR2 YFSETQ. V shed 1 base and J shed 10 bases, with 17 bases lying between them. The CDR3 loop spans 14 amino acids. CDR3 region: CASSLLEGRRVAFF. In DNA, the CDR3 is TGCGCCAGCAGCTTGCTGGAGGGGAGGCGGGTAGCTTTCTTT.

The chain uses TRBV14 and TRBJ2-2, with D tentatively TRBD1 (6 bases). CDR1 SGHDN and CDR2 FVKESK come from the germline V gene. This CDR3 has 18 residues. V was cut by 10 bases and J by 0 bases, with 24 bases left in between. The CDR3 loop reads CATREGQGILANTGELFF. CDR3 nucleotides: TGTGCCACCAGAGAAGGTCAGGGGATCTTGGCGAACACCGGGGAGCTGTTTTTT.

J is TRBJ2-7 and V is TRBV15; a possible D gene is TRBD1 (5 bases). Germline lookup yields CDR1 LNHNV and CDR2 YYDKDF (reference sequence). This CDR3 has 12 residues. V was shortened by 11 bases and J by 7 bases, with 18 bases between the two germline ends. The CDR3 spells CAAQGDPGEQYF. In DNA form, the CDR3 reads TGTGCCGCCCAGGGCGACCCAGGGGAGCAGTACTTC.

The chain carries TRBV6-5 and TRBJ1-4; 9 bases map to TRBD1. This CDR3 is 12 amino acids long. From germline, CDR1 is MNHEY and CDR2 SVGAGI. The junction had 4 bases not matched to a gene; V was cut back by 9 bases and J by 8 bases. CDR3 sequence reads: CASNRGREKLFF. The CDR3, as DNA: TGTGCCAGTAACAGGGGGCGAGAAAAACTGTTTTTT.

This clone is a singleton in its sample. The chain has TRBV3-1 (or the pseudogene TRBV3-2) and TRBJ2-1; 10 nucleotides line up with TRBD2. The junction had 14 bases not matched to a gene; V was cut back by 0 bases and J by 3 bases. CDR1 and CDR2 (germline): LGHDT, YNNKEL (reference sequence). The CDR3 extends over 20 amino acids. CDR3 sequence: CASSQDHRMVLAGNYNEQFF. The CDR3 DNA reads TGTGCCAGCAGCCAAGATCATAGGATGGTACTAGCGGGAAACTACAATGAGCAGTTCTTC.

The CDR3 protein is CASRDTGELFF. The DNA of the CDR3 is TGTGCCAGCCGTGACACCGGGGAGCTGTTTTTT. The V and J genes are TRBV18 and TRBJ2-2; D is undetermined. The CDR3 is made up of 11 amino acids. V lost 8 bases, J lost 3 bases, and 4 bases lay in between. CDR1 and CDR2 (germline): KGHSH, LQKENI.

This chain uses TRBV5-6 with TRBJ2-5; D remains ambiguous. The CDR3 sequence is 16 residues long. CDR1 is SGHDT and CDR2 is YYEEEE in the germline V gene. The germline V and J ends were trimmed by 0 bases and 2 bases, with 14 bases remaining between them. This CDR3 reads CASSLERSSLQETQYF. The CDR3, as DNA: TGTGCCAGCAGCTTGGAACGGTCGTCGTTGCAAGAGACCCAGTACTTC.

The chain couples TRBV6-5 to TRBJ2-1; D uncertain. This CDR3 is built from 13 residues. In germline, CDR1 is MNHEY, CDR2 SVGAGI. V was cut by 8 bases and J by 0 bases, with 8 bases left in between. The CDR3 region is CASARASYNEQFF. CDR3 in DNA: TGTGCCAGCGCCCGGGCCTCCTACAATGAGCAGTTCTTC.

The chain employs TRBV4-2 and TRBJ1-5; TRBD1 is a possible D gene (6 bases). The ends were cut back, 3 bases at V and 10 bases at J, with 10 bases in the middle. The CDR3 is 12 residues long. Germline lookup yields CDR1 LGHNA and CDR2 YNFKEQ. CDR3 residues: CASSHQGSPQHF. CDR3 nucleotides: TGTGCCAGCAGCCACCAGGGGTCCCCCCAGCATTTT.

The V gene is TRBV3-1 (or the pseudogene TRBV3-2), the J gene TRBJ1-1; 7 bases agree with TRBD1. The CDR3 loop spans 14 amino acids. J lost 3 bases, V lost 2 bases, and 3 bases had no gene match. Germline V gene sequence: CDR1 LGHDT, CDR2 YNNKEL (reference sequence). In DNA, the CDR3 is TGTGCCAGCAGCCAATGGACAGGAGACACTGAAGCTTTCTTT. Its protein product is CASSQWTGDTEAFF.

CDR3 coding DNA: TGTGCCAGCTCACTCAGCAAGTCGAACACTGAAGCTTTCTTT. Residues: CASSLSKSNTEAFF. The J gene is TRBJ1-1, the V gene TRBV18; no clear D. V shed 4 bases and J shed 1 base, with 10 bases lying between them. The CDR3 consists of 14 residues. The germline CDR1 and CDR2 sequences are KGHSH and LQKENI.

The CDR3 protein is CASGLMNTIYF. CDR3 nucleotides: TGCGCCAGCGGACTCATGAACACCATATATTTT. This rearrangement joins TRBV10-2 to TRBJ1-3; D gene ambiguous. Germline CDR1 reads WSHSY; CDR2 reads SAAADI. CDR3 length equals 11 residues. V lost 8 bases and J lost 7, with 9 bases in between.

This sequence joins TRBV5-8 and TRBJ1-3, with 9 bases aligning to TRBD1. Trimming at V came to 4 bases and at J to 5 bases, leaving 4 bases not matched to a gene. CDR3 size: 14 residues. The germline V gene has CDR1 SGHTS and CDR2 YDEGEE. DNA for the CDR3: TGTGCCAGCAGCCCACAGGGGGCCAGAAACACCATATATTTT. Its translation: CASSPQGARNTIYF.

The CDR3 loop is CASSLLGFYEQYF. CDR3 in DNA: TGTGCCAGCAGCTTGCTCGGTTTCTACGAGCAGTACTTC. The gene calls are TRBV5-6 and TRBJ2-7; D remains unclear. Germline CDR1 SGHDT, CDR2 YYEEEE. Trimming took 1 base from V and 3 from J, leaving 8 bases between them. CDR3 length: 13 amino acids.

The rearrangement uses TRBV29-1 and TRBJ1-2; tentative D call: TRBD1 (6 bases). V dropped 7 bases and J dropped 8 bases, with 14 bases sitting between them. Germline V gene lookup returns CDR1 SQVTM and CDR2 ANQGSEA. The CDR3 runs 11 residues. CDR3 loop: CSALRGPGYTF. The CDR3 DNA follows: TGCAGCGCCCTGCGGGGGCCCGGCTACACCTTC. The complete variable domain, with remaining parts taken from reference TRBV29-1 and TRBJ1-2, reads SAVISQKPSRDICQRGTSLTIQCQVDSQVTMMFWYRQQPGQSLTLIATANQGSEATYESGFVIDKFPISRPNLTFSTLTVSNMSPEDSSIYLCSALRGPGYTFGSGTRLTVV.

The chain carries TRBV5-4 and TRBJ2-2; D is undetermined. This CDR3 is built from 14 residues. The V end was cut by 2 bases, the J end by 3 bases, with 8 bases between. Per the germline V gene, CDR1 is SGHNT and CDR2 is YYREEE (reference sequence). CDR3 residues: CASSFRSDTGELFF. The CDR3 DNA reads as TGTGCCAGCAGCTTCCGAAGTGACACCGGGGAGCTGTTTTTT.

J is TRBJ2-2 and V is TRBV2; either TRBD1 or TRBD2 may fit D (5 bases each). V was shortened by 7 bases and J by 0 bases, with 12 bases between the two germline ends. CDR3 length equals 15 residues. Germline V gene data show CDR1 as SNHLY and CDR2 as FYNNEI. The CDR3 is CASKSEGTNTGELFF. Written as DNA, the CDR3 is TGTGCCAGCAAAAGTGAGGGGACGAACACCGGGGAGCTGTTTTTT.